This T cell receptor beta chain comes out of a study of CD8 T cells in Susac syndrome. When the RNA was reverse transcribed, random hexamers were used with an input of about 0.5 to 1 ug. The amplification used immunoSEQ multiplex PCR on TCR beta CDR3; it spanned 54 Vbeta and 13 Jbeta. TCRdb re-called the immunoSEQ multiplex PCR reads with MiXCR, one entry per CDR3 protein. The table lists some 300,000 distinct CDR3 sequences, approximately 85% of them singletons. Sequenced material: CD8+ T cells from PBMCs. The origin of this receptor is a human donor with multiple sclerosis.

CDR3 amino acids: CASSLRLAGGKFGTDTQYF. The CDR3 bases are TGTGCCAGCAGCCTAAGACTAGCGGGAGGGAAGTTCGGCACAGATACGCAGTATTTT. V usage is TRBV27 and J usage is TRBJ2-3; TRBD2 agrees at 14 bases. V was clipped by 6 bases and J by 1 base; unmatched bases: 12. The CDR3 is made up of 19 amino acids. Germline loops: CDR1 MNHEY, CDR2 SMNVEV (reference sequence).